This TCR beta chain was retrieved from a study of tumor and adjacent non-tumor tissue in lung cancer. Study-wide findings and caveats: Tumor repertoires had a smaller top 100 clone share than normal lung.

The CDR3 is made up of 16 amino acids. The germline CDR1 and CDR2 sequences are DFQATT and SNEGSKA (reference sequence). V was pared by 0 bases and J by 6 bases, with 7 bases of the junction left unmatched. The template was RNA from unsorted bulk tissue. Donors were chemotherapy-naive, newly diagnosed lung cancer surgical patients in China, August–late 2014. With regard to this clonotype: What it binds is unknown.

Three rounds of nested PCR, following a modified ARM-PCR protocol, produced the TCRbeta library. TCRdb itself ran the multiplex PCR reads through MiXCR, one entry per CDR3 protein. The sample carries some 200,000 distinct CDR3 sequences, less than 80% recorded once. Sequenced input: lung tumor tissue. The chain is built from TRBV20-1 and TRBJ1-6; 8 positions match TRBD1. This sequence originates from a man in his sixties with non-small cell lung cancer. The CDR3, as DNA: TGCAGTGCTAGAGACCCGAGGACAGGGAGTAATTCACCCCTCCACTTT. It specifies CSARDPRTGSNSPLHF.